The rows below give T cell receptor beta chains drawn from one sample of a study of control samples from healthy donors and cancer patients. The table came from immunoSEQ multiplex PCR; TCRdb's copy has only in-frame clones and leaves some out. This table holds tens of thousands of clones, roughly 85% found once. Sequencing used PBMCs. The receptor set was obtained from a man between 60 and 75 years old with head and neck cancer. Both conserved end residues are part of each CDR3. The D gene is left open where the match is weak. Part of the rows lack a size; the others show once, few, many or a class for expanded clones.

D	V	J	size	CDR3	DNA
TRBD2	TRBV6-6	TRBJ2-5	-	CASKREEETQYF	TGTGCCAGCAAACGGGAGGAAGAGACCCAGTACTTC
TRBD1	TRBV18	TRBJ2-7	-	CASSQPTGPTYEQYF	TGTGCCAGCTCACAACCGACAGGGCCGACCTACGAGCAGTACTTC
TRBD2	TRBV6-4	TRBJ2-1	few	CASSERERDEQFF	TGTGCCAGCAGTGAGCGGGAGAGGGATGAGCAGTTCTTC
-	TRBV9	TRBJ2-7	-	CASSPSPGFGSYEQYF	TGTGCCAGCAGCCCATCGCCTGGGTTCGGCTCCTACGAGCAGTACTTC
-	TRBV5-8	TRBJ2-6	few	CASSVGPSGANVLTF	TGTGCCAGCAGCGTCGGCCCGTCTGGGGCCAACGTCCTGACTTTC
-	TRBV6-4	TRBJ1-1	-	CASSTEMNTEAFF	TGTGCCAGCAGCACAGAGATGAACACTGAAGCTTTCTTT
-	TRBV27	TRBJ1-2	medium-sized	CASSGGARGYGYTF	TGTGCCAGCTCTGGGGGGGCGCGAGGCTATGGCTACACCTTC
TRBD1	TRBV9	TRBJ1-5	once	CASSVEGAGQPQHF	TGTGCCAGCAGCGTAGAGGGGGCTGGTCAGCCCCAGCATTTT
-	TRBV18	TRBJ1-6	-	CASSPVPNNSPLHF	TGTGCCAGCTCACCAGTACCTAATAATTCACCCCTCCACTTT
TRBD2	TRBV7-2	TRBJ2-7	-	CASSLEGGAAYEQYF	TGTGCCAGCAGCTTAGAGGGAGGGGCGGCCTACGAGCAGTACTTC
-	TRBV7-3	TRBJ1-1	-	CASSPTGSGTEAFF	TGTGCCAGCAGCCCGACAGGTTCGGGCACTGAAGCTTTCTTT
-	TRBV5-1	TRBJ2-5	-	CASSTTGRGETQYF	TGCGCCAGCAGCACTACGGGGAGAGGGGAGACCCAGTACTTC
TRBD2	TRBV6-4	TRBJ2-1	few	CASSRLAGASYNEQFF	TGTGCCAGCAGCCGATTAGCGGGAGCCTCCTACAATGAGCAGTTCTTC
TRBD1	TRBV9	TRBJ2-7	once	CASSDAPGGFSYEQYF	TGTGCCAGCAGCGACGCACCAGGGGGCTTCTCCTACGAGCAGTACTTC
-	TRBV14	TRBJ2-5	-	CASSHRSGTVLETQYF	TGTGCCAGCAGCCATCGATCGGGAACGGTCCTAGAGACCCAGTACTTC
-	TRBV6-5	TRBJ2-7	-	CASSYSTDWGHYEQYF	TGTGCCAGCAGTTACTCTACGGACTGGGGGCACTACGAGCAGTACTTC
TRBD1	TRBV18	TRBJ1-5	once	CASSPGTGNQPQHF	TGTGCCAGCTCACCAGGGACAGGGAATCAGCCCCAGCATTTT
-	TRBV7-2	TRBJ1-5	few	CASSLAGIRNQPQHF	TGTGCCAGCAGCTTAGCCGGGATCAGAAATCAGCCCCAGCATTTT
-	TRBV28	TRBJ2-6	-	CASSTRGNRDVASGANVLTF	TGTGCCAGCAGCACCAGAGGGAATCGGGACGTTGCCTCTGGGGCCAACGTCCTGACTTTC
-	TRBV28	TRBJ2-5	-	CASSLLFQETQYF	TGTGCCAGCAGTTTACTGTTCCAAGAGACCCAGTACTTC
-	TRBV19	TRBJ2-7	-	CASSIEQGGPYEQYF	TGTGCCAGTAGTATTGAGCAGGGAGGACCCTACGAGCAGTACTTC
TRBD1	TRBV5-6	TRBJ2-3	-	CASSSDRAGDTQYF	TGTGCCAGCAGCTCGGACAGGGCGGGAGATACGCAGTATTTT
TRBD1	TRBV28	TRBJ2-7	few	CASTATGGPEQYF	TGTGCCAGCACAGCCACAGGGGGCCCCGAGCAGTACTTC
TRBD2	TRBV6-2/TRBV6-3	TRBJ2-2	few	CASSYEDSGRFYTGELFF	TGTGCCAGCAGTTACGAGGATAGCGGGAGATTTTACACCGGGGAGCTGTTTTTT
-	TRBV28	TRBJ2-1	-	CASTSGGRPDSYNEQFF	TGTGCCAGCACCTCCGGGGGGCGGCCTGACTCCTACAATGAGCAGTTCTTC
-	TRBV5-1	TRBJ2-3	once	CASSSLSTDTQYF	TGCGCCAGCAGCTCCCTTAGCACAGATACGCAGTATTTT
-	TRBV7-9	TRBJ2-2	-	CASSYTGELFF	TGTGCCAGCAGCTACACCGGGGAGCTGTTTTTT
TRBD2	TRBV7-9	TRBJ2-2	few	CASSSLAGAGELFF	TGTGCCAGCAGCAGCCTAGCGGGAGCCGGGGAGCTGTTTTTT
-	TRBV7-9	TRBJ1-2	-	CAPQGFYGYTF	TGTGCCCCACAAGGCTTCTATGGCTACACCTTC